Listed below are T cell receptor beta chains from one sample, sequenced in a study of cytomegalovirus exposure and HLA in healthy donors. The protocol was immunoSEQ multiplex PCR, while the TCRdb copy is restricted to in-frame clones and leaves out a portion. The sample lists about 150,000 clones; about 80% were seen once. Sequencing was performed on PBMCs. Every receptor here comes from a woman aged 45-65 years in good health and CMV-seropositive. Both conserved end residues are part of each CDR3. D genes are given only for firm matches. Clone size, where shown, is once, few, many, or a class for clones that have expanded.

cdr3_length	d_call	clone_size	v_call	j_call	cdr3_nt	cdr3_aa
13	NA	NA	TRBV19	TRBJ1-1	TGTGCCAGTTCGGATGACAGGACCACTGAAGCTTTCTTT	CASSDDRTTEAFF
18	NA	once	TRBV7-2	TRBJ1-6	TGTGCCAGCAGCCCAGCCGGGGCGGACCCTCCCAGGGGTTCGCCCCTCCACTTT	CASSPAGADPPRGSPLHF
16	TRBD1	NA	TRBV28	TRBJ2-7	TGTGCCAGCAGTTTCCCCAGGGCAGGGGGCCCCTACGAGCAGTACTTC	CASSFPRAGGPYEQYF
14	NA	NA	TRBV18	TRBJ1-1	TGTGCCAGCTCACCTCAGGGCGCGAACACTGAAGCTTTCTTT	CASSPQGANTEAFF
14	NA	NA	TRBV6-1	TRBJ2-7	TGTGCCAGCAGTGGAGGAGGGGGCAACCACGAGCAGTACTTC	CASSGGGGNHEQYF
12	TRBD2	NA	TRBV6-1	TRBJ2-1	TGTGCCAGCAGAGCGGGGTCCGGTGAGCAGTTCTTC	CASRAGSGEQFF
14	NA	NA	TRBV11-2	TRBJ1-4	TGTGCCAGCAGCTTCAGTAATACTAATGAAAAACTGTTTTTT	CASSFSNTNEKLFF
11	NA	NA	TRBV20-1	TRBJ2-5	TGCAGTGAAATTAAGCGGGAGACCCAGTACTTC	CSEIKRETQYF
13	NA	NA	TRBV5-1	TRBJ2-3	TGCGCCAGCAGCTTGCAGGGCATAGATACGCAGTATTTT	CASSLQGIDTQYF
14	NA	few	TRBV19	TRBJ2-7	TGTGCCAGTAGTCCCGGACTCGGTGCCTACGAGCAGTACTTC	CASSPGLGAYEQYF
15	NA	once	TRBV15	TRBJ1-4	TGTGCCACCAGCAGAGACAGGGCAACTAATGAAAAACTGTTTTTT	CATSRDRATNEKLFF
16	TRBD2	NA	TRBV4-3	TRBJ2-7	TGCGCCAGCAGCCAAGATCTGGCTAGCGGGGGCTACGAGCAGTACTTC	CASSQDLASGGYEQYF
14	NA	once	TRBV4-3	TRBJ1-1	TGCGCCAGCAGCCAAGATAGGGGTCCTCTCGAAGCTTTCTTT	CASSQDRGPLEAFF
16	TRBD2	NA	TRBV28	TRBJ2-3	TGTGCCAGCAGTTTTGTTGGGCGGGGGTTCACAGATACGCAGTATTTT	CASSFVGRGFTDTQYF
16	TRBD1	NA	TRBV9	TRBJ1-4	TGTGCCAGCAGCGTCTTTCCACAGGGGGGAAATGAAAAACTGTTTTTT	CASSVFPQGGNEKLFF
16	TRBD1	NA	TRBV7-8	TRBJ1-6	TGTGCCAGCAGCTTAAGGACAGGGGTTTTCGATTCACCCCTCCACTTT	CASSLRTGVFDSPLHF
15	TRBD2	NA	TRBV28	TRBJ2-2	TGTGCCAGCAGTTTAGCTAGCGGGAGGTCGGGGGAGCTGTTTTTT	CASSLASGRSGELFF
12	TRBD1	NA	TRBV29-1	TRBJ2-1	TGCAGCGTAGCCGGGACAGACAATGAGCAGTTCTTC	CSVAGTDNEQFF
15	NA	NA	TRBV10-3	TRBJ1-3	TGTGCCATCAGTGCGTCGGACGGGACTGGAAACACCATATATTTT	CAISASDGTGNTIYF
15	NA	few	TRBV4-1	TRBJ2-6	TGCGCCAGCAGCCGCGGCAACTCTGGGGCCAACGTCCTGACTTTC	CASSRGNSGANVLTF
14	NA	NA	TRBV4-3	TRBJ2-5	TGCGCCAGCAGCCAAAATGTTGCGCAAGAGACCCAGTACTTC	CASSQNVAQETQYF
14	NA	NA	TRBV2	TRBJ2-7	TGTGCCAGCAAGGGGGATACAGGGAGCTACGAGCAGTACTTC	CASKGDTGSYEQYF
15	TRBD1	NA	TRBV19	TRBJ2-7	TGTGCCAGTAGTTTTCCCGGGACAGGGATCTACGAGCAGTACTTC	CASSFPGTGIYEQYF
15	NA	NA	TRBV7-9	TRBJ1-1	TGTGCCAGCAGCCCAATGACAGGAATGAACACTGAAGCTTTCTTT	CASSPMTGMNTEAFF
14	TRBD1	NA	TRBV6-1	TRBJ2-7	TGTGCCAGCATTACCGGGACAGGGGTTTACGAGCAGTACTTC	CASITGTGVYEQYF
13	TRBD1	NA	TRBV28	TRBJ1-5	TGTGCCAGCTGGGGACAGCGGTATCAGCCCCAGCATTTT	CASWGQRYQPQHF
13	TRBD2	few	TRBV6-6	TRBJ2-3	TGTGCCAGCAGTTACTCGGGGGGTCCGGGAGGTCCTTTT	CASSYSGGPGGPF
15	TRBD1	NA	TRBV9	TRBJ2-2	TGTGCCAGCAGCGCCCGACAGGGGCAGGGCGGGGAGCTGTTTTTT	CASSARQGQGGELFF
12	NA	NA	TRBV25-1	TRBJ1-1	TGTGCCAGCAGTGAAGGGGCCTCGGAAGCTTTCTTT	CASSEGASEAFF
15	NA	NA	TRBV18	TRBJ2-3	TGTGCCAGCTCACCACCTAGCGGCAGCACAGATACGCAGTATTTT	CASSPPSGSTDTQYF
12	NA	NA	TRBV19	TRBJ1-2	TGTGCCAGTAGTGCGGAGTGGTATGGCTACACCTTC	CASSAEWYGYTF
15	TRBD1	NA	TRBV6-5	TRBJ1-3	TGTGCCAGCAGCAAACTCAGGGGGTCTGGAAACACCATATATTTT	CASSKLRGSGNTIYF
17	NA	once	TRBV27	TRBJ1-2	TGTGCCAGCAGTTTTGGGATCGGGGGGGGGAATAACTATGGCTACACCTTC	CASSFGIGGGNNYGYTF
16	TRBD2	NA	TRBV30	TRBJ2-2	TGTGCCTGGAGTGTATTGGCTAGCGGGAGATCCGGGGAGCTGTTTTTT	CAWSVLASGRSGELFF
14	NA	NA	TRBV6-5	TRBJ2-7	TGTGCCAGCAGACTTGGGCCTATTACCTACGAGCAGTACTTC	CASRLGPITYEQYF
12	TRBD1	NA	TRBV30	TRBJ1-4	TGTGCCTGGAGTACAGGGGTCGAAAAACTGTTTTTT	CAWSTGVEKLFF
13	TRBD1	NA	TRBV27	TRBJ2-7	TGTGCCAGCAGCTACGGGACAGGCTACGAGCAGTACTTC	CASSYGTGYEQYF
17	TRBD2	NA	TRBV18	TRBJ2-2	TGTGCCAGCTCACCGCAAAAGGGGACTAGCGGAACCGGGGAGCTGTTTTTT	CASSPQKGTSGTGELFF
14	NA	NA	TRBV7-2	TRBJ2-7	TGTGCCAGCAGCTTACTAGTAGACCCCTACGAGCAGTACTTC	CASSLLVDPYEQYF